A selection of T cell receptor beta chains follows, all from one sample in a study of regulatory T cells in long-lasting Graves disease. TCRdb recomputed calls from the multiplex PCR reads with MiXCR, one row per CDR3 protein. The sample has about 460,000 distinct CDR3 sequences, less than 25% seen once. Sequenced material: peripheral blood mononuclear cells (PBMCs), taken when the disease was refractory, from a patient treated with antithyroid drugs. The receptor source for this set is a female donor with Graves disease. CDR3s include the opening cysteine and the closing phenylalanine or tryptophan. D genes are given only for firm matches. Clone size, where shown, is once, few, many, or a class for clones that have expanded.

V	J	size	D	length	CDR3	DNA
TRBV7-2	TRBJ1-5	many	TRBD1	15	CASSPLGQGNQPQHF	TGTGCCAGCAGCCCATTGGGACAGGGGAATCAGCCCCAGCATTTT
TRBV6-5	TRBJ1-6	-	TRBD1	15	CASSYGTGGYSPLHF	TGTGCCAGCAGTTACGGGACAGGGGGTTATTCACCCCTCCACTTT
TRBV30	TRBJ2-7	-	-	13	CAWSRGRDYEQYF	TGTGCCTGGAGTCGGGGGAGAGACTACGAGCAGTACTTC
TRBV27	TRBJ1-1	-	TRBD1	15	CASTSGQGMNTEAFF	TGTGCCAGCACCTCAGGACAGGGAATGAACACTGAAGCTTTCTTT
TRBV11-2	TRBJ2-5	many	TRBD1	14	CASSQGEYQETQYF	TGTGCCAGCAGCCAGGGGGAGTACCAAGAGACCCAGTACTTC
TRBV29-1	TRBJ2-2	few	TRBD2	13	CSVGGTKAGELFF	TGCAGCGTCGGGGGGACTAAGGCAGGGGAGCTGTTTTTT
TRBV2	TRBJ1-6	many	-	12	CASTRFNSPLHF	TGTGCCAGCACGAGATTTAATTCACCCCTCCACTTT
TRBV10-3	TRBJ1-2	few	-	13	CAIATVENYGYTF	TGTGCCATCGCAACAGTGGAAAACTATGGCTACACCTTC
TRBV7-3	TRBJ2-7	many	-	13	CASSPGTFQEQYF	TGTGCCAGCAGCCCAGGGACCTTCCAGGAGCAGTACTTC
TRBV30	TRBJ1-2	-	-	13	CAWSVQAANGYTF	TGTGCCTGGAGTGTACAGGCCGCAAATGGCTACACCTTC
TRBV29-1	TRBJ1-4	many	-	14	CSAIRGGANEKLFF	TGCAGCGCGATTCGCGGGGGGGCTAATGAAAAACTGTTTTTT
TRBV11-2	TRBJ2-1	many	-	12	CASSSRAREQFF	TGTGCCAGCAGCTCCCGAGCGCGTGAGCAGTTCTTC
TRBV30	TRBJ1-1	many	-	14	CAWSGGRLNTEAFF	TGTGCCTGGAGTGGCGGCAGGCTGAACACTGAAGCTTTCTTT
TRBV2	TRBJ2-5	many	-	14	CASRPRDNQETQYF	TGTGCCAGCAGACCCCGGGACAACCAAGAGACCCAGTACTTC
TRBV3-1	TRBJ1-1	-	-	15	CASSQVRRGGTEAFF	TGTGCCAGCAGCCAAGTTCGGAGGGGAGGGACTGAAGCTTTCTTT
TRBV7-9	TRBJ2-5	-	TRBD2	19	CASSYMLSREGSYAETQYF	TGTGCCAGCAGCTACATGTTGTCGCGGGAGGGCTCGTATGCGGAGACCCAGTACTTC
TRBV5-1	TRBJ2-2	-	TRBD2	17	CASSLWLAGSNTGELFF	TGCGCCAGCAGCTTGTGGCTAGCGGGGTCAAACACCGGGGAGCTGTTTTTT
TRBV19	TRBJ1-2	-	-	12	CASSIGYGGYTF	TGTGCCAGTAGTATAGGGTACGGAGGCTACACCTTC
TRBV30	TRBJ1-1	-	-	13	CAWSVGGSREALF	TGTGCCTGGAGTGTAGGAGGTTCGAGGGAAGCTCTCTTT
TRBV6-1	TRBJ1-1	many	TRBD1	15	CASSEMTGRNTEAFF	TGTGCCAGCAGTGAAATGACAGGGCGGAACACTGAAGCTTTCTTT
TRBV4-1	TRBJ1-5	-	TRBD1	14	CASSQGTGTGPQHF	TGCGCCAGCAGCCAAGGGACAGGGACGGGGCCCCAGCATTTT
TRBV28	TRBJ2-5	many	TRBD2	16	CASSSRTSGGLETQYF	TGTGCCAGCAGTTCAAGGACTAGCGGGGGGTTAGAGACCCAGTACTTC
TRBV11-2	TRBJ2-3	-	TRBD2	17	CASSHSHSGRAGDTQYF	TGTGCCAGCAGCCATAGCCATAGCGGGAGGGCCGGAGATACGCAGTATTTT
TRBV24-1	TRBJ1-2	many	-	13	CATSEKGNYGYTF	TGTGCCACCAGTGAAAAAGGGAACTATGGCTACACCTTC
TRBV7-2	TRBJ2-3	many	-	13	CASSLVGTDTQYF	TGTGCCAGCAGCTTGGTCGGTACAGATACGCAGTATTTT
TRBV20-1	TRBJ2-5	many	TRBD2	15	CSAPLLAGGQETQYF	TGCAGTGCTCCCCTACTAGCGGGGGGGCAAGAGACCCAGTACTTC
TRBV13	TRBJ1-2	few	-	12	CASSRQNPGYTF	TGTGCCAGCAGCCGCCAAAACCCCGGCTACACCTTC
TRBV12-3/TRBV12-4	TRBJ2-7	many	-	12	CASSLELYEQYF	TGTGCCAGCAGTTTAGAGTTGTACGAGCAGTACTTC
TRBV27	TRBJ2-5	many	TRBD1	13	CASSPDRAETQYF	TGTGCCAGCAGTCCTGACAGGGCAGAGACCCAGTACTTC
TRBV20-1	TRBJ2-5	many	-	12	CSALARLETQYF	TGCAGTGCCCTAGCACGTCTGGAGACCCAGTACTTC
TRBV2	TRBJ1-5	many	-	14	CASSDVAPNQPQHF	TGTGCCAGCAGTGATGTGGCCCCCAATCAGCCCCAGCATTTT
TRBV12-3/TRBV12-4	TRBJ2-3	-	-	15	CASASGQLSTDTQYF	TGTGCCAGTGCCTCAGGGCAGCTTAGCACAGATACGCAGTATTTT
TRBV7-2	TRBJ1-3	-	-	16	CASSQSQVSLGNTIYF	TGTGCCAGCAGCCAATCCCAGGTTTCCCTTGGAAACACCATATATTTT
TRBV28	TRBJ2-6	many	-	15	CASSQQFSGANVLTF	TGTGCCAGCAGTCAACAGTTCTCTGGGGCCAACGTCCTGACTTTC
TRBV15	TRBJ1-4	many	-	15	CATSRDRGHLEKLFF	TGTGCCACCAGCAGAGATCGGGGGCACTTGGAAAAACTGTTTTTT
TRBV27	TRBJ1-5	-	TRBD1	15	CASSPIDRGVQPQHF	TGTGCCAGCAGTCCCATCGACAGGGGGGTTCAGCCCCAGCATTTT
TRBV12-5	TRBJ1-4	few	TRBD1	15	CASGLGDRTNEKLFF	TGTGCTAGTGGTTTGGGGGACAGAACTAATGAAAAACTGTTTTTT
TRBV11-2	TRBJ2-6	few	-	14	CASSLRQLANVLTF	TGTGCCAGCAGCCTAAGACAGCTGGCCAACGTCCTGACTTTC
TRBV7-2	TRBJ2-5	many	-	15	CASSSGTLRVETQYF	TGTGCCAGCAGCTCCGGGACTCTAAGGGTAGAGACCCAGTACTTC
TRBV24-1	TRBJ2-1	-	-	14	CATSGPQAYNEQFF	TGTGCCACCAGTGGTCCCCAGGCATACAATGAGCAGTTCTTC
TRBV6-1	TRBJ1-2	many	-	14	CASSEPMGSYGYTF	TGTGCCAGCAGTGAACCAATGGGCTCCTATGGCTACACCTTC
TRBV10-3	TRBJ2-7	many	TRBD2	14	CAIRGRGEENEQYF	TGTGCCATCAGGGGGAGGGGAGAGGAGAACGAGCAGTACTTC
TRBV7-2	TRBJ2-7	many	TRBD1	13	CASSIGQGYEQYF	TGTGCCAGCAGCATTGGACAGGGATACGAGCAGTACTTC
TRBV3-1	TRBJ1-1	-	TRBD1	19	CASSQDHPGQGLMNTEAFF	TGTGCCAGCAGCCAAGATCACCCGGGACAGGGCCTAATGAACACTGAAGCTTTCTTT
TRBV7-8	TRBJ1-2	many	-	13	CASSLDWVYGYTF	TGTGCCAGCAGCTTAGACTGGGTATATGGCTACACCTTC
TRBV12-3/TRBV12-4	TRBJ1-2	many	-	16	CASSLEGLAANYGYTF	TGTGCCAGCAGTTTAGAGGGGTTAGCAGCTAACTATGGCTACACCTTC
TRBV30	TRBJ2-5	many	TRBD1	13	CAWRKGTVETQYF	TGTGCCTGGAGGAAAGGGACAGTAGAGACCCAGTACTTC
TRBV30	TRBJ2-6	-	-	14	CAWSSGTGANVLTF	TGTGCCTGGAGTTCGGGAACCGGGGCCAACGTCCTGACTTTC